Below, 15 T cell receptor beta chains from the same sample are listed, as sequenced in a study of blood T cell repertoires in COVID-19. The assay was immunoSEQ multiplex PCR, and TCRdb's table has in-frame clones only and misses some. The profile covers more than 90,000 clones, with around four fifths appearing a single time and nearly 0.85% taken by the ten largest. Sequences were obtained from peripheral blood. The receptors come from a woman in her seventies with acute or convalescent COVID-19.

V gene TRBV7-8 combines with J gene TRBJ2-7; 7 bases match TRBD2. Germline V gene sequence: CDR1 SGHVS, CDR2 FQNEAQ. V trimming: 2 bases; J trimming: 7 bases; junction bases outside the gene matches: 11. The CDR3 has 15 residues. CDR3 protein: CASSLRGGRAEEQYF. The CDR3, as DNA: TGTGCCAGCAGCTTAAGGGGTGGGAGGGCCGAAGAGCAGTACTTC.

This chain uses TRBV19 with TRBJ2-5; perhaps TRBD1 as D (6 bases). V was cut by 1 base and J by 5 bases, with 8 bases left in between. Germline V gene lookup returns CDR1 LNHDA and CDR2 SQIVND (reference sequence). The length of the CDR3 is 13 residues. This chain's CDR3 is CASSIAGGETQYF. In DNA, the CDR3 is TGTGCCAGTAGTATAGCTGGGGGCGAGACCCAGTACTTC.

This clone was detected once. The CDR3 nucleotides are TGTGCCAGCAGCCAAGAAGGGGGTCCCCCCCCAGATACGCAGTATTTT. This encodes CASSQEGGPPPDTQYF. The chain couples TRBV3-1 (or the pseudogene TRBV3-2) to TRBJ2-3; possibly TRBD1 for D (6 bases). Germline V gene data show CDR1 as LGHDT and CDR2 as YNNKEL (reference sequence). The ends were cut back, 0 bases at V and 4 bases at J, with 14 bases in the middle. CDR3 length equals 16 residues.

The chain carries TRBV19 and TRBJ2-3, with 12 bases lining up with TRBD2. The V gene's germline CDR1 is LNHDA and CDR2 SQIVND (reference sequence). CDR3 length: 17 residues. After removal of 3 bases from V and 10 bases from J, the junction contained 14 bases not matched to a gene. This CDR3 is CASSIGSGLAGSSSQYF. The CDR3 region has the DNA TGTGCCAGTAGTATCGGTTCCGGACTAGCGGGGAGCTCCTCGCAGTATTTT.

In its sample, this clone was seen a few times. The rearrangement links TRBV29-1 to TRBJ1-1; D perhaps matches TRBD1 (6 bases). CDR3 size: 13 residues. The V and J ends lost 5 bases and 1 base respectively, with 11 bases between them. Germline lookup yields CDR1 SQVTM and CDR2 ANQGSEA. The chain's CDR3 is CSVPSTGNTEAFF. Here the CDR3 DNA reads TGCAGCGTTCCCTCGACAGGGAACACTGAAGCTTTCTTT.

The rearrangement uses TRBV11-2 and TRBJ1-3; no reliable D call. Trimming took off 5 bases at V and 9 bases at J, with 14 bases between the two ends. The CDR3 is 13 amino acids. Germline V gene data show CDR1 as SGHAT and CDR2 as FQNNGV. CDR3 amino acids: CASSPVREGTIYF. CDR3 sequence (DNA): TGTGCCAGCAGCCCTGTGAGGGAGGGCACCATATATTTT. Looking up the rest from reference TRBV11-2 and TRBJ1-3 gives the full variable domain: EAGVAQSPRYKIIEKRQSVAFWCNPISGHATLYWYQQILGQGPKLLIQFQNNGVVDDSQLPKDRFSAERLKGVDSTLKIQPAKLEDSAVYLCASSPVREGTIYFGEGSWLTVV.

The chain combines TRBV29-1 with TRBJ2-1; no reliable D call. CDR3 length: 12 amino acids. Per the germline V gene, CDR1 is SQVTM and CDR2 is ANQGSEA. Trimming took off 2 bases at V and 10 bases at J, with 12 bases between the two ends. CDR3 nucleotide sequence: TGCAGCGTTGAAAAAGTTGGGCAAGAGCAGTTCTTC. Translation gives CSVEKVGQEQFF.

This clone has only one observation. CDR3 in amino acids: CASSAGQGAYGYTF. DNA of the CDR3: TGTGCCAGCAGTGCTGGGCAGGGGGCCTATGGCTACACCTTC. The V call is TRBV2, the J call TRBJ1-2, with 8 nucleotides matching TRBD1. The J segment lost 4 bases and the V segment lost 4 bases, leaving 5 bases of the junction unmatched. The CDR3 is 14 residues long. Germline loops: CDR1 SNHLY, CDR2 FYNNEI.

The rearrangement joins TRBV5-1 to TRBJ1-5; D may be TRBD1 (6 bases). The CDR3 extends over 17 amino acids. The germline gives CDR1 SGHRS, CDR2 YFSETQ. V was cut by 3 bases and J by 4 bases, with 20 bases left in between. In DNA form, the CDR3 reads TGCGCCAGCAGCTCACCAAGGAAGGGGGTCTTGAATCAGCCCCAGCATTTT. It codes for CASSSPRKGVLNQPQHF.

The sample holds a few counts of this clone. This chain links TRBV3-1 (or the pseudogene TRBV3-2) with TRBJ2-5; 10 bases are shared with TRBD2. There are 16 residues in the CDR3. The trim removed 0 bases at V and 4 bases at J, leaving 5 bases unmatched. From germline, CDR1 is LGHDT and CDR2 YNNKEL (reference sequence). Here the CDR3 reads CASSQESGGAGETQYF. CDR3 nucleotide sequence: TGTGCCAGCAGCCAAGAAAGCGGGGGGGCCGGAGAGACCCAGTACTTC.

The rearrangement links TRBV3-1 (or the pseudogene TRBV3-2) to TRBJ2-4, with TRBD2 identical over 15 bases. The germline V gene encodes CDR1 LGHDT and CDR2 YNNKEL (reference sequence). With 4 bases clipped from V and 0 bases from J, the junction kept 4 bases outside the gene matches. There are 18 residues in the CDR3. CDR3 sequence: CASSRGTSGGIAKNIQYF. The CDR3 coding sequence is TGTGCCAGCAGCCGAGGGACTAGCGGGGGGATAGCCAAAAACATTCAGTACTTC.

The V and J genes are TRBV2 and TRBJ1-6; 10 bases align to TRBD1. The junction had 5 bases not matched to a gene; V was cut back by 9 bases and J by 9 bases. Germline CDR1 reads SNHLY; CDR2 reads FYNNEI. CDR3 length equals 13 residues. CDR3: CASRTGGSSPLHF. CDR3 nucleotide sequence: TGTGCCAGTCGGACAGGGGGTAGTTCACCCCTCCACTTT.

The chain links TRBV19 to TRBJ2-7; TRBD2 agrees at 13 bases. Germline V gives CDR1 LNHDA, CDR2 SQIVND (reference sequence). V shed 4 bases and J 6 bases; nucleotides not matched to a gene: 18. The CDR3 spans 19 residues. In DNA, the CDR3 is TGTGCCAGTAGTACAGGGATACTAGCGGGAGGGGTGCGTGGTCGCGAGCAGTACTTC. It encodes CASSTGILAGGVRGREQYF.

This clone came up once. The V gene is TRBV10-3, the J gene TRBJ1-6; D not resolved. Germline V CDR1 and CDR2: ENHRY, SYGVKD. V lost 5 bases and J 5 bases, leaving 10 bases between the germline ends. This CDR3 contains 14 residues. The CDR3 sequence: CAISLTPDNSPLHF. In DNA form, the CDR3 reads TGTGCCATCAGTTTGACACCCGATAATTCACCCCTCCACTTT.

The chain couples TRBV3-1 (or the pseudogene TRBV3-2) to TRBJ1-3; no reliable D call. The CDR3 covers 13 residues. Germline values: CDR1 LGHDT, CDR2 YNNKEL (reference sequence). Trimming left V 4 bases short and J 7 bases short, with 11 bases between. The CDR3 sequence: CASSPGPPNTIYF. CDR3 bases: TGTGCCAGCAGCCCTGGGCCACCCAACACCATATATTTT.